These T cell receptor beta chains were read from a single sample in a study of T cell responses to AZD1222 COVID-19 vaccine. This table comes from immunoSEQ multiplex PCR, and its TCRdb copy is limited to in-frame clones, with some not included. The sample carries about 100,000 clones, 87% recorded once. The material sequenced was peripheral blood, taken on day 0 of AZD1222 vaccination. These receptors originate from an adult in good health. Each CDR3 is given with its conserved first and last residue. The D gene is left open where the match is weak. Only part of the rows carry a size: once, few, many, or a class if the clone is expanded.

CDR3aa: CAWSVGGVTEAFF
CDR3nt: TGTGCCTGGAGTGTCGGGGGGGTTACTGAAGCTTTCTTT
d_gene: -
v_gene: TRBV30
abundance: -
j_gene: TRBJ1-1

CDR3aa: CASSYTTGGDYGYTF
CDR3nt: TGTGCCAGCAGCTATACGACAGGGGGCGACTATGGCTACACCTTC
d_gene: TRBD1
v_gene: TRBV7-8
abundance: few
j_gene: TRBJ1-2

CDR3aa: CASRAGTGREQYF
CDR3nt: TGTGCCAGCAGGGCCGGGACAGGGCGCGAGCAGTACTTC
d_gene: TRBD1
v_gene: TRBV11-1
abundance: -
j_gene: TRBJ2-7

CDR3aa: CASRDPTGFGEKLFF
CDR3nt: TGTGCCAGCAGGGACCCAACAGGATTTGGTGAAAAACTGTTTTTT
d_gene: -
v_gene: TRBV6-5
abundance: -
j_gene: TRBJ1-4

CDR3aa: CACTGGRISYEQYF
CDR3nt: TGTGCCTGTACCGGGGGCAGGATCTCCTACGAGCAGTACTTC
d_gene: -
v_gene: TRBV2
abundance: -
j_gene: TRBJ2-7

CDR3aa: CASSPRPGGNEQFF
CDR3nt: TGTGCCAGCAGCCCCCGGCCCGGGGGCAATGAGCAGTTCTTC
d_gene: -
v_gene: TRBV9
abundance: -
j_gene: TRBJ2-1

CDR3aa: CALGLAGVSGELFF
CDR3nt: TGTGCCTTGGGACTAGCGGGAGTGAGCGGGGAGCTGTTTTTT
d_gene: TRBD2
v_gene: TRBV30
abundance: -
j_gene: TRBJ2-2

CDR3aa: CASSFRNSNQPQHF
CDR3nt: TGTGCCAGCAGTTTCCGAAATAGCAATCAGCCCCAGCATTTT
d_gene: -
v_gene: TRBV27
abundance: -
j_gene: TRBJ1-5

CDR3aa: CASSLGTLSHSPLHF
CDR3nt: TGCGCCAGCAGCTTGGGGACTTTATCCCATTCACCCCTCCACTTT
d_gene: -
v_gene: TRBV5-1
abundance: -
j_gene: TRBJ1-6

CDR3aa: CSVGPEAFF
CDR3nt: TGCAGCGTTGGTCCTGAAGCTTTCTTT
d_gene: -
v_gene: TRBV29-1
abundance: -
j_gene: TRBJ1-1

CDR3aa: CASSGNVAGELFF
CDR3nt: TGTGCCAGCAGCGGGAATGTGGCCGGGGAGCTGTTTTTT
d_gene: -
v_gene: TRBV9
abundance: once
j_gene: TRBJ2-2

CDR3aa: CASSHTSGDEQYF
CDR3nt: TGCGCCAGCAGCCACACTAGCGGAGACGAGCAGTACTTC
d_gene: TRBD2
v_gene: TRBV4-3
abundance: -
j_gene: TRBJ2-7

CDR3aa: CASSQAVPGQGSGYTF
CDR3nt: TGTGCCAGCAGCCAAGCCGTGCCGGGACAGGGCAGTGGCTACACCTTC
d_gene: TRBD1
v_gene: TRBV3-1/TRBV3-2
abundance: few
j_gene: TRBJ1-2

CDR3aa: CATSDFRDSTDTQYF
CDR3nt: TGTGCCACCAGTGATTTCCGGGACAGCACAGATACGCAGTATTTT
d_gene: -
v_gene: TRBV24-1
abundance: -
j_gene: TRBJ2-3

CDR3aa: CASSQDPGPAQNTGELFF
CDR3nt: TGTGCCAGCAGCCAAGACCCGGGGCCCGCGCAGAACACCGGGGAGCTGTTTTTT
d_gene: -
v_gene: TRBV14
abundance: -
j_gene: TRBJ2-2

CDR3aa: CASSQDVQGHQPQHF
CDR3nt: TGCGCCAGCAGCCAAGATGTCCAGGGTCATCAGCCCCAGCATTTT
d_gene: -
v_gene: TRBV4-3
abundance: -
j_gene: TRBJ1-5